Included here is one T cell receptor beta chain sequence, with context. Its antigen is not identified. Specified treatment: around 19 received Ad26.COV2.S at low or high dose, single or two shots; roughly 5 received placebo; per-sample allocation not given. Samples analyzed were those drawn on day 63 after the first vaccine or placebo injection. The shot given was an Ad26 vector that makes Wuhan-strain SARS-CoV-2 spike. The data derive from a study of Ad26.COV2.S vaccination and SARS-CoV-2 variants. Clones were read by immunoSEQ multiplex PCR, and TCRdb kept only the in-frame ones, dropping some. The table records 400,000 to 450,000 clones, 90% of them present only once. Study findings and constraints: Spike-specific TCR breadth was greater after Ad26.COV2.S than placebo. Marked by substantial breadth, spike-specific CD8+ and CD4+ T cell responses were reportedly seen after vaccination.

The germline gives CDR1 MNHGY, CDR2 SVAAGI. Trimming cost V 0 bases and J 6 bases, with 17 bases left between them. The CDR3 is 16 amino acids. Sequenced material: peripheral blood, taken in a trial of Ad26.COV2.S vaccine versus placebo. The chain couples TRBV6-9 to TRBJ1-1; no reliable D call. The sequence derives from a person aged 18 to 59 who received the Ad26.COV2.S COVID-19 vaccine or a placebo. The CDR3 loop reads CASSYSTPVDGAEAFF. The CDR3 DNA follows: TGTGCCAGCAGTTATTCGACGCCCGTTGATGGGGCTGAAGCTTTCTTT.